This TCR beta chain derives from a study of tumor-infiltrating lymphocytes in primary liver carcinoma. General observations from the study: Significantly greater top-250-clone fractions characterized tumors relative to blood (p = 0.039).

Per germline, CDR1 MNHNY and CDR2 SVGAGI (reference sequence). The CDR3 runs 15 residues. Between the trimmed V and J ends, which lost 7 bases and 2 bases, there was a span of 15 bases. This clonotype was seen repeatedly, ten times or more. Its antigen is as yet unknown. Unsorted whole blood supplied the RNA, and germline DNA was extracted too. Treatment-naive at the time, the patients had chronic HBV infection. From around 520 ng of total RNA, TCR beta-specific cDNA was reverse-transcribed using a constant-region primer. Each TCR beta library was derived from three nested multiplex PCR rounds that employed slightly modified ARM-PCR. The first two PCR rounds used TRBV1-TRBV30 forward primers with a C-beta reverse primer, 9 to 11 cycles each. TCRdb used MiXCR to reprocess the multiplex PCR reads, holding one entry per CDR3 protein. Of about 210,000 distinct CDR3 sequences listed, roughly two thirds are singletons.

Material: peripheral blood. The origin of this receptor is a woman aged 55-75 years with primary liver carcinoma and hepatitis B virus infection. The chain recombines TRBV6-6 with TRBJ1-5; a weak D match, TRBD1 (6 bases). Written as DNA, the CDR3 is TGTGCCAGCATCCAAGGGGGGGGGGGCAATCAGCCCCAGCATTTT. This gives the protein CASIQGGGGNQPQHF.